One sample yielded the 23 T cell receptor beta chains listed below, sequenced in a study of cytomegalovirus exposure and HLA in healthy donors. The PCR employed 60 Vbeta primers together with 13 Jbeta primers. Repertoires were generated with immunoSEQ multiplex PCR, while TCRdb's copy carries only in-frame clones and drops some. The sample yields about 110,000 clones, over 60% seen once. The sequenced material came from PBMCs. The receptors were gathered from a man aged 25-40 years in good health and CMV-seropositive.

The V gene is TRBV21-1, the J gene TRBJ2-3; the table gives TRBD2 as D, unverified against the DNA. TRBV21-1 is recorded as a pseudogene. The CDR3 runs to 15 residues. The CDR3 loop is CASSLLVSKPDTQYF. DNA of the CDR3: TGTGCCAGCAGCCTTCTAGTGTCTAAACCAGATACGCAGTATTTT.

The rearrangement links TRBV10-3 to TRBJ2-7; 7 bases line up with TRBD1. With V trimmed by 0 bases and J by 3 bases, 2 bases remained unmatched. Germline V gene lookup returns CDR1 ENHRY and CDR2 SYGVKD. The CDR3 consists of 14 residues. CDR3 in amino acids: CAISESRQGYEQYF. CDR3 coding DNA: TGTGCCATCAGTGAGTCGAGACAGGGCTACGAGCAGTACTTC.

The chain uses TRBV25-1 and TRBJ2-1; the D gene is possibly TRBD1 (6 bases). The length of the CDR3 is 16 residues. V was clipped by 7 bases and J by 0 bases, with 16 bases between them. The germline V gene encodes CDR1 MGHDK and CDR2 SYGVNS. The CDR3 here is CASTQVQGSSYNEQFF. Written as DNA, the CDR3 is TGTGCCAGCACCCAAGTTCAGGGGAGCTCCTACAATGAGCAGTTCTTC.

This clone was recorded a few times. The chain employs TRBV18 and TRBJ2-2, with TRBD2 matching over 7 bases. V was pared by 4 bases and J by 1 base, with 6 bases of the junction left unmatched. Germline CDR1 KGHSH, CDR2 LQKENI. This CDR3 region has 16 residues. CDR3 region: CASSLSGGRNTGELFF. CDR3 in DNA: TGTGCCAGCTCACTGTCGGGGGGTCGGAACACCGGGGAGCTGTTTTTT.

The chain couples TRBV6-5 to TRBJ2-5; a possible D gene is TRBD2 (5 bases). This CDR3 has 15 residues. In germline, CDR1 is MNHEY, CDR2 SVGAGI. The V end lost 2 bases, the J end lost 5 bases, and 15 bases lay between the germline ends. DNA of the CDR3: TGTGCCAGCAGTTACGGGTTCGGCCAGCGGGAGACCCAGTACTTC. Translation gives CASSYGFGQRETQYF.

The gene calls are TRBV7-8 and TRBJ1-1; D might be TRBD1 (5 bases). The germline gives CDR1 SGHVS, CDR2 FQNEAQ. V gave up 5 bases and J gave up 4 bases, with 20 bases separating them. The CDR3 spans 16 residues. CDR3 sequence: CASSLVWGETITEAFF. For the CDR3, the DNA is TGTGCCAGCAGCCTCGTTTGGGGGGAAACAATCACTGAAGCTTTCTTT.

Worth noting for this clone: A junction boundary mismatches the germline segment, possibly from a read error. The chain joins TRBV7-9 to TRBJ2-5; 12 bases align to TRBD2. This CDR3 is 16 amino acids long. Germline V gives CDR1 SEHNR, CDR2 FQNEAQ (reference sequence). CDR3 region: CSSRPSGGARQETQYF. CDR3 nucleotide sequence: TGTTCCAGCAGACCTAGCGGGGGGGCCAGGCAAGAGACCCAGTACTTC. The complete variable domain, with remaining parts taken from reference TRBV7-9 and TRBJ2-5, reads DTGVSQNPRHKITKRGQNVTFRCDPISEHNRLYWYRQTLGQGPEFLTYFQNEAQLEKSRLLSDRFSAERPKGSFSTLEIQRTEQGDSAMYLCSSRPSGGARQETQYFGPGTRLLVL.

The genes are TRBV28 and TRBJ1-5; D not resolved. Trimming removed 4 bases from V and 5 bases from J, with 15 bases in between. The CDR3 is 15 residues long. Germline V CDR1 and CDR2: MDHEN, SYDVKM. The CDR3 sequence: CASSSPHGDYQPQHF. CDR3 coding DNA: TGTGCCAGCAGTTCCCCCCACGGAGATTATCAGCCCCAGCATTTT.

V gene TRBV11-2 combines with J gene TRBJ1-2; D ambiguous. The CDR3 is 12 amino acids. With 2 bases removed from V and 8 bases from J, the gap between germline ends came to 9 bases. CDR1 SGHAT and CDR2 FQNNGV come from the germline V gene. The CDR3 DNA reads as TGTGCCAGCAGCTTACAGGCCTCAGGCTACACCTTC. As protein: CASSLQASGYTF.

V is TRBV6-5 and J is TRBJ1-2; 9 positions match TRBD1. This CDR3 has 14 amino acids. V was clipped by 6 bases and J by 5 bases; unmatched bases: 7. CDR1 and CDR2 from the germline V gene are MNHEY and SVGAGI. CDR3 bases: TGTGCCAGCAGCCCCCCGGGACAGGGATATGGCTACACCTTC. Translated: CASSPPGQGYGYTF.

J is TRBJ2-1 and V is TRBV18; no firm D call. V gave up 3 bases and J gave up 4 bases, with 10 bases separating them. Germline CDR1 KGHSH, CDR2 LQKENI. The CDR3 extends over 14 amino acids. The CDR3 loop is CASSPERSYNEQFF. CDR3 sequence (DNA): TGTGCCAGCTCACCGGAGAGGTCTTACAATGAGCAGTTCTTC.

This chain joins TRBV4-1 and TRBJ2-7; no definite D call. The germline CDR1 and CDR2 sequences are MGHRA and YSYEKL. Trimming took off 1 base at V and 6 bases at J, with 13 bases between the two ends. The CDR3 runs to 14 residues. CDR3 sequence: CASSQAAPTCEQYF. CDR3 DNA sequence: TGCGCCAGCAGCCAAGCCGCCCCAACATGCGAGCAGTACTTC.

This clone was recorded a few times. The chain is built from TRBV6-1 and TRBJ2-7; D not resolved. The CDR3 totals 18 residues. Germline CDR1 MNHNS, CDR2 SASEGT. Trimming took off 0 bases at V and 0 bases at J, with 18 bases between the two ends. The DNA for the CDR3 is TGTGCCAGCAGTGAAGCGCTATACAGTCCGAGCAGCTCCTACGAGCAGTACTTC. Translated: CASSEALYSPSSSYEQYF.

The V gene is TRBV15, the J gene TRBJ2-7; 10 bases match TRBD2. The CDR3 covers 16 residues. With 1 base clipped from V and 6 bases from J, the junction kept 9 bases outside the gene matches. Germline-derived CDR1 and CDR2 are LNHNV and YYDKDF (reference sequence). The CDR3 spells CATSRGLAGATGEQYF. CDR3 bases: TGTGCCACCAGCAGAGGCCTAGCGGGGGCCACGGGCGAGCAGTACTTC.

This clone occurred once. CDR3 residues: CASSVASRGNEQFF. CDR3 coding DNA: TGTGCCAGCAGCGTAGCTTCGAGGGGGAATGAGCAGTTCTTC. This chain connects TRBV9 to TRBJ2-1; tentative D call: TRBD1 (6 bases). Trimming stripped 0 bases from V and 7 bases from J, with 11 bases between. Germline CDR1 SGDLS, CDR2 YYNGEE. The CDR3 covers 14 residues.

V usage is TRBV28 and J usage is TRBJ1-6; D perhaps matches TRBD1 (6 bases). Germline values: CDR1 MDHEN, CDR2 SYDVKM. V dropped 2 bases and J dropped 0 bases, with 14 bases sitting between them. The CDR3 covers 18 residues. The CDR3 nucleotides are TGTGCCAGCAGTTTAAGCAGGGGTCTAGGCTCCTATAATTCACCCCTCCACTTT. It codes for CASSLSRGLGSYNSPLHF.

This clone was recorded only once. The V gene is TRBV15, the J gene TRBJ1-2; perhaps TRBD1 as D (5 bases). The CDR3 is made up of 18 amino acids. V was shortened by 5 bases and J by 2 bases, with 24 bases between the two germline ends. CDR1 LNHNV and CDR2 YYDKDF come from the germline V gene (reference sequence). CDR3 protein: CATSPNLERGERNYGYTF. Here the CDR3 DNA reads TGTGCCACCAGCCCAAACCTAGAGCGGGGGGAGAGGAACTATGGCTACACCTTC.

The chain combines TRBV4-2 with TRBJ2-1; D is perhaps TRBD2 (5 bases). The ends were cut back, 4 bases at V and 4 bases at J, with 17 bases in the middle. CDR1 and CDR2 (germline): LGHNA, YNFKEQ. The CDR3 runs to 16 residues. CDR3 loop: CASSPGVKGVYNEQFF. The DNA for the CDR3 is TGTGCCAGCAGCCCCGGGGTTAAAGGTGTATACAATGAGCAGTTCTTC.

The chain carries TRBV14 and TRBJ2-7; 11 nucleotides agree with TRBD2. V gave up 4 bases and J gave up 2 bases; unmatched junction bases: 4. The germline V gene has CDR1 SGHDN and CDR2 FVKESK. This CDR3 spans 15 amino acids. The CDR3 DNA reads TGTGCCAGCAGCCTGCTAGCGGGGGGACCCTACGAGCAGTACTTC. It is translated as CASSLLAGGPYEQYF.

The V call is TRBV11-1, the J call TRBJ1-1, with D tentatively TRBD1 (6 bases). V lost 5 bases, J lost 4 bases, and 17 bases lay in between. The CDR3 is 15 residues long. Germline V gene data show CDR1 as SGHAT and CDR2 as FQDESV (reference sequence). CDR3 in amino acids: CASSHQGRGFTEAFF. CDR3 bases: TGTGCCAGCAGCCATCAGGGCAGGGGTTTCACTGAAGCTTTCTTT. Variable domain in full (rest from reference TRBV11-1 and TRBJ1-1): EAEVAQSPRYKITEKSQAVAFWCDPISGHATLYWYRQILGQGPELLVQFQDESVVDDSQLPKDRFSAERLKGVDSTLKIQPAELGDSAMYLCASSHQGRGFTEAFFGQGTRLTVV.

V gene TRBV11-2 combines with J gene TRBJ2-7; D is undetermined. CDR1 and CDR2 (germline): SGHAT, FQNNGV. CDR3 length: 13 amino acids. V lost 1 base and J 3 bases, leaving 7 bases between the germline ends. The CDR3 DNA reads TGTGCCAGCAGCTTAGGCGTAGACTACGAGCAGTACTTC. Translation: CASSLGVDYEQYF.

CDR3 in amino acids: CASSFLPGQKNTEAFF. The CDR3 region has the DNA TGTGCCAGCAGTTTCCTTCCGGGACAGAAAAACACTGAAGCTTTCTTT. The chain is built from TRBV27 and TRBJ1-1; 7 bases fit TRBD1. The CDR3 runs to 16 residues. J gave up 2 bases and V 3 bases, and 9 bases lay outside the gene matches. From germline, CDR1 is MNHEY and CDR2 SMNVEV (reference sequence).

This clone was observed a few times. The chain combines TRBV4-3 with TRBJ2-1, with 7 positions matching TRBD1. The germline V gene encodes CDR1 LGHNA and CDR2 YSLEER. There are 16 residues in the CDR3. The J segment lost 6 bases and the V segment lost 1 base, leaving 9 bases of the junction unmatched. For the CDR3, the DNA is TGCGCCAGCAGCCAAGCCAACGTCCGACAGGGCAATGAGCAGTTCTTC. The encoded protein is CASSQANVRQGNEQFF.